Following are 5 T cell receptor beta chains from one sample sequenced in a study of blood T cell repertoires in COVID-19. The data were produced by immunoSEQ multiplex PCR, yet TCRdb's version contains in-frame clones alone and is incomplete. Here the sample spans around 300,000 clones, roughly 84% being singletons. The sample was peripheral blood. The receptors originated from a man aged 50-59 years with active or convalescent COVID-19.

The chain employs TRBV6-1 and TRBJ1-5, with D perhaps TRBD1 (6 bases). The CDR3 has 15 amino acids. The V gene lost 1 base and the J gene lost 6 bases, with 13 bases spanning the gap. The V gene's germline CDR1 is MNHNS and CDR2 SASEGT. This CDR3 is CASSEGGTTTQPQHF. CDR3 coding DNA: TGTGCCAGCAGTGAAGGTGGGACAACCACTCAGCCCCAGCATTTT.

The rearrangement uses TRBV6-5 and TRBJ2-7, with D tentatively TRBD2 (7 bases). V was cut by 4 bases and J by 3 bases, with 16 bases left in between. Germline loops: CDR1 MNHEY, CDR2 SVGAGI. This CDR3 spans 15 amino acids. The CDR3 nucleotides read TGTGCCAGCAGTTCCCCCCCGGGGGGCGTCTACGAGCAGTACTTC. Protein sequence: CASSSPPGGVYEQYF.

This chain uses TRBV5-8 with TRBJ2-4; 7 bases agree with TRBD1. Per the germline V gene, CDR1 is SGHTS and CDR2 is YDEGEE. The V and J ends lost 3 bases and 11 bases, in that order; junction bases with no gene match: 14. CDR3 length equals 15 residues. CDR3 loop: CASSSTGDHEGFQYF. In nucleotides, the CDR3 is TGTGCCAGCAGCTCTACAGGGGACCACGAGGGTTTTCAGTACTTC.

The chain uses TRBV15 and TRBJ1-6; D gene uncertain. The CDR3 has 13 residues. V gave up 5 bases and J gave up 9 bases, with 11 bases separating them. Per the germline V gene, CDR1 is LNHNV and CDR2 is YYDKDF (reference sequence). The CDR3 is CATSPIATSPLHF. CDR3 DNA: TGTGCCACCAGCCCCATAGCTACTTCACCCCTCCACTTT.

This chain uses TRBV11-3 with TRBJ2-2, with D maybe TRBD1 (5 bases). The CDR3 length is 17 residues. CDR1 and CDR2 from the germline V gene are SGHNT and YENEEA. Trimming stripped 5 bases from V and 6 bases from J, with 22 bases between. The CDR3 bases are TGTGCCAGCAGCCCCGAAGGGGCAGGGCGGACCCCCGGGGAGCTGTTTTTT. Translation gives CASSPEGAGRTPGELFF. The whole variable domain, remainder taken from reference TRBV11-3 and TRBJ2-2, is EAGVVQSPRYKIIEKKQPVAFWCNPISGHNTLYWYLQNLGQGPELLIRYENEEAVDDSQLPKDRFSAERLKGVDSTLKIQPAELGDSAVYLCASSPEGAGRTPGELFFGEGSRLTVL.